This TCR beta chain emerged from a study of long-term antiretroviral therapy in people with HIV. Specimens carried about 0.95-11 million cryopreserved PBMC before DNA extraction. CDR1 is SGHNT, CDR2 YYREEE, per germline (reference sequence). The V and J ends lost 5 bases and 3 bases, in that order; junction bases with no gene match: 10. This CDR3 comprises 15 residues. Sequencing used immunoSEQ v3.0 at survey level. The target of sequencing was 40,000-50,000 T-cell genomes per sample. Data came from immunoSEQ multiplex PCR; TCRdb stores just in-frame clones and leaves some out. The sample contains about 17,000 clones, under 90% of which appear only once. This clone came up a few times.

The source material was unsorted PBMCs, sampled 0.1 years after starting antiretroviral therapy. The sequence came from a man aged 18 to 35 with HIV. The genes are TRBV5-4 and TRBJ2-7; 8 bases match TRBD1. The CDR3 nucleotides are TGTGCCAGCAGTTTCATTGACAGGGGCCTCTACGAGCAGTACTTC. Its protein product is CASSFIDRGLYEQYF.